This is a list of T cell receptor beta chains from one sample in a study of shared clonotypes between healthy human individuals. Sequenced by immunoSEQ multiplex PCR; TCRdb stores in-frame clones only, minus some. The repertoire has 550,000 to 800,000 clones, about 92% of them found once; the top ten carry about 33%. Material for sequencing was memory CD8+ T cells from PBMCs. These receptors all come from a man between 18 and 29 years old in good health. Some clones in this sample may be carry-over from other donors' samples. Both conserved end residues are part of each CDR3. The order of the fields is J gene, V gene, clone size, D gene, CDR3 DNA, CDR3 protein. D genes are given only for firm matches. A row's size may be missing; if present it is once, few, many or a size class.

>TRBJ2-7|TRBV4-1|.|TRBD2
TGCGCCAGCAGCCAAGGGCCGGGACTAGCGTCCTACGAGCAGTACTTC
CASSQGPGLASYEQYF
>TRBJ2-7|TRBV27|.|TRBD1
TGTGCCAGCAGTTCGGACAGGGGTACGACCTACGAGCAGTACTTC
CASSSDRGTTYEQYF
>TRBJ2-7|TRBV2|.|TRBD1
TGTGCCAGCAGGCTTTTAGGACAGGGCACTCTCGCCTCCTACGAGCAGTACTTC
CASRLLGQGTLASYEQYF
>TRBJ2-7|TRBV29-1|once|.
TGCAGCGTTGAAGAAATGGGGACACGCACCTACGAGCAGTACTTC
CSVEEMGTRTYEQYF
>TRBJ2-7|TRBV13|once|.
TGTGCCAGCAGCTCCCAGGGTCCGCGCGGTTGGGAGCAGTACTTC
CASSSQGPRGWEQYF
>TRBJ1-6|TRBV30|.|.
TGTGCCTGGAGTGTACAGGGAAATTCACCCCTCCACTTT
CAWSVQGNSPLHF
>TRBJ2-7|TRBV6-5|.|.
TGTGCCAGCAGTTACTTAGAGGGGGAGGGCTACGAGCAGTACTTC
CASSYLEGEGYEQYF
>TRBJ1-5|TRBV5-4|.|.
TGTGCCAGCAGCCAACCCACAGGAAATCAGCCCCAGCATTTT
CASSQPTGNQPQHF
>TRBJ2-7|TRBV23-1|once|TRBD1
TGCGCCAGCAGTCGCAGTGACAGGGGGCCTTCCTACGAGCAGTACTTC
CASSRSDRGPSYEQYF
>TRBJ1-2|TRBV10-3|.|TRBD1
TGTGCCATCAGTCCCCGGGACAGGGTAAACTATGGCTACACCTTC
CAISPRDRVNYGYTF
>TRBJ2-1|TRBV27|.|.
TGTGCCAGCCTAGGGGGGACCGAGTGGTACAATGAGCAGTTCTTC
CASLGGTEWYNEQFF
>TRBJ1-1|TRBV6-5|.|.
TGTGCCAGCCAAGGAGGCACTGAAGCTTTCTTT
CASQGGTEAFF
>TRBJ2-1|TRBV29-1|once|TRBD1
TGCAGCGTTGACTGGACAGGGCAGTCCTACAATGAGCAGTTCTTC
CSVDWTGQSYNEQFF
>TRBJ1-1|TRBV25-1|few|.
TGTGCCAGCAGTGACCAAGGACGCGACACTGAAGCTTTCTTT
CASSDQGRDTEAFF
>TRBJ1-2|TRBV11-2|.|TRBD1
TGTGCCAGCAGCTTAGTGGGGGCAGGGGGGGCCTATGGCTACACCTTC
CASSLVGAGGAYGYTF
>TRBJ2-7|TRBV19|.|TRBD2
TGTGCCAGTAGTTGGGCAAGTAGCGGGAGGAGCTCCTACGAGCAGTACTTC
CASSWASSGRSSYEQYF
>TRBJ2-7|TRBV7-2|.|TRBD1
TGTGCCAGCAGCTCGCGGACAGGGGATTTAACCTACGAGCAGTACTTC
CASSSRTGDLTYEQYF
>TRBJ2-3|TRBV12-5|.|TRBD2
TGTGCTAGTGGTCACGGGGGGAGAACAGATACGCAGTATTTT
CASGHGGRTDTQYF
>TRBJ2-1|TRBV7-6|.|.
TGTGCCAGCAGCTTAGCGGGAGGTTTGGATGAGCAGTTCTTC
CASSLAGGLDEQFF
>TRBJ1-1|TRBV7-2|.|TRBD1
TGTGCCAGCAGCTCCTCCGGGACAGGGTTTTTCTGGAACACTGAAGCTTTCTTT
CASSSSGTGFFWNTEAFF
>TRBJ2-3|TRBV5-1|.|TRBD2
TGCGCCAGCAGCCCCCCGGCGGGAGACTCAGATACGCAGTATTTT
CASSPPAGDSDTQYF
>TRBJ2-7|TRBV5-4|.|.
TGTGCCAGCAGCTCACCGGGGCCGGACGAGCAGTACTTC
CASSSPGPDEQYF
>TRBJ2-7|TRBV29-1|.|.
TGCAGCGTTGGGCTCCCAAGCGAGCAGTACTTC
CSVGLPSEQYF
>TRBJ2-1|TRBV14|.|.
TGTGCCAGCAGCCAAGAGGTGGGGGCGCGGGGCAATGAGCAGTTCTTC
CASSQEVGARGNEQFF
>TRBJ1-2|TRBV5-1|.|.
TGCGCCAGCTCGGGAGCGGATGGCTACACCTTC
CASSGADGYTF
>TRBJ2-2|TRBV7-9|.|.
TGTGCCAGCAGCCCTATGGTGTCCCCCGGGGAGCTGTTTTTT
CASSPMVSPGELFF
>TRBJ2-7|TRBV2|.|.
TGTGCCAGCAGGGCGGCAGCGGCCGAGCAGTACTTC
CASRAAAAEQYF
>TRBJ2-7|TRBV7-6|.|.
TGTGCCAGCAGCTTAGAGGACACTAACTACGAGCAGTACTTC
CASSLEDTNYEQYF
>TRBJ2-5|TRBV6-6|.|TRBD1
TGTGCCAGCAGTCCGGACAGGCGGTCAGAGACCCAGTACTTC
CASSPDRRSETQYF
>TRBJ2-2|TRBV19|.|TRBD1
TGTGCCAGTAGTATTTCTCTGCGGGCTCTGGAGGACAGGGGACGGGGTTTCTCCGGGGAGCTGTTTTTT
CASSISLRALEDRGRGFSGELFF
>TRBJ2-7|TRBV10-2|.|TRBD2
TGCGCCAGCAGTGAGCGTAGCGGGGGCTCCTACGAGCAGTACTTC
CASSERSGGSYEQYF
>TRBJ1-1|TRBV7-9|.|TRBD1
TGTGCCAGCAGCGGGGGACAGCGGTACACTGAAGCTTTCTTT
CASSGGQRYTEAFF
>TRBJ1-2|TRBV6-5|.|.
TGTGCCAGCAGTGTCGGGACGGTCTATGGCTACACCTTC
CASSVGTVYGYTF
>TRBJ1-1|TRBV7-3|.|.
TGTGCCAGCAGCTACCGGCCAGGACCGAACACTGAAGCTTTCTTT
CASSYRPGPNTEAFF